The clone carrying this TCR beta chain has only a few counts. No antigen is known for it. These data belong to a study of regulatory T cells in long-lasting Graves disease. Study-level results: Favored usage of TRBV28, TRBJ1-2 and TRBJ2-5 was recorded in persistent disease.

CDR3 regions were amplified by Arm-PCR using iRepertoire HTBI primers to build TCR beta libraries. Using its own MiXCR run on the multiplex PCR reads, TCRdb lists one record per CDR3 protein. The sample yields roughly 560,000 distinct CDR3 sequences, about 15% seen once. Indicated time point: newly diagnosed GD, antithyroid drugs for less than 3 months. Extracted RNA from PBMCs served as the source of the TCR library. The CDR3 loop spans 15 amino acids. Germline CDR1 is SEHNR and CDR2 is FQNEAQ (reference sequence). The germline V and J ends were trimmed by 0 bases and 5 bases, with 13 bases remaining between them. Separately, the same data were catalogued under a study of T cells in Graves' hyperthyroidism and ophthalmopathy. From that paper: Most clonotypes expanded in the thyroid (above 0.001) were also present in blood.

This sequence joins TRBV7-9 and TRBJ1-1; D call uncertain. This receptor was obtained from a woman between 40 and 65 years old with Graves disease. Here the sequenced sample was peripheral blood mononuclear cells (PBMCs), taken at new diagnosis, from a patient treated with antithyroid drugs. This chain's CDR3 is CASSLAETAGTEAFF. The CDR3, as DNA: TGTGCCAGCAGCTTAGCGGAAACAGCGGGTACTGAAGCTTTCTTT.